The sequence of this TCR beta chain was determined in a study of Graves' ophthalmopathy and Graves' hyperthyroidism. Amplification targeted the TCR beta CDR3 regions, with RNA transcripts as the source material. An initial RT-PCR round employing HTBI primers preceded a second-round multiplex PCR. Using its own MiXCR run on the multiplex PCR reads, TCRdb lists one record per CDR3 protein. The sample records roughly 400,000 distinct CDR3 sequences, roughly 14% being singletons. The CDR3 spans 13 residues. Germline CDR1 DFQATT, CDR2 SNEGSKA (reference sequence). This clonotype has only one observation. A much more abundant neighbour one base away suggests this may be a read error. Stable hyperthyroidism meant no ophthalmopathy within 18 months of follow-up. Patients were excluded if they had other autoimmune diseases or uncontrolled infections, and likewise if pregnancy or lactation applied. PBMCs were isolated by Ficoll-Paque density gradient centrifugation, using approximately 10 ml of fresh peripheral blood as the starting material.

What was sequenced was peripheral blood. The V call is TRBV20-1, the J call TRBJ2-7, with a tentative D call TRBD1 (6 bases). This sequence was found in a woman between 18 and 29 years old with stable Graves' hyperthyroidism. CDR3 in DNA: TGCTGTGCTCTTGGGGGACACTTGCTCGAGCAGTACTTC. It encodes CCALGGHLLEQYF.